This T cell receptor beta chain was found in a study of cytomegalovirus exposure and HLA in healthy donors. Study-level background: Per a later analysis, the approximately 600 first-cohort and under 150 validation repertoires shared one platform. Study-wide points: Reported results showed that the classifier diagnosed cytomegalovirus status with high specificity and sensitivity.

On this clone: The antigen remains undetermined.

The CDR3 runs 16 residues. Trimming removed 1 base from V and 0 bases from J, with 7 bases in between. Germline assignment: CDR1 KGHSH and CDR2 LQKENI. The method was immunoSEQ multiplex PCR; TCRdb's version includes in-frame clones alone and lacks a portion of them. Of around 150,000 clones listed, about 89% are singletons. This receptor was obtained from a young woman in good health and CMV-seropositive. The material sequenced was PBMCs. The chain joins TRBV18 to TRBJ1-6, with D unclear. CDR3 sequence: CASSPRSSSYNSPLHF. The CDR3 nucleotides are TGTGCCAGCTCACCACGGTCCAGCTCCTATAATTCACCCCTCCACTTT. Filled out from reference TRBV18 and TRBJ1-6, the complete variable domain reads NAGVMQNPRHLVRRRGQEARLRCSPMKGHSHVYWYRQLPEEGLKFMVYLQKENIIDESGMPKERFSAEFPKEGPSILRIQQVVRGDSAAYFCASSPRSSSYNSPLHFGNGTRLTVT.